One sample yielded the 19 T cell receptor beta chains listed below, sequenced in a study of PD-L1 blockade in urothelial cancer. Here immunoSEQ multiplex PCR was the method, and the copy in TCRdb shows in-frame clones only, minus some. In the table there are approximately 50,000 clones, 70% to 90% of which are singletons. The sequencing here drew on PBMCs, taken around atezolizumab (anti-PD-L1) treatment. The receptors shown here come from a man aged 60 to 75 with urothelial cancer.

A note on this clone: Germline and junction disagree at one end, which may indicate a read error. The J gene is TRBJ2-7, the V gene TRBV27; D might be TRBD2 (5 bases). The CDR3 contains 14 residues. CDR1 and CDR2 (germline): MNHEY, SMNVEV (reference sequence). This chain's CDR3 is CASSHLGSSYKQYF. As DNA, the CDR3 is TGTGCCAGCAGCCATCTAGGGAGCTCCTACAAGCAGTACTTC.

The chain is built from TRBV7-9 and TRBJ1-2; the match to TRBD1 covers 8 bases. V lost 2 bases to trimming and J lost 2 bases; unmatched junction nucleotides: 4. The CDR3 runs to 15 residues. Germline V lookup: CDR1 SEHNR, CDR2 FQNEAQ (reference sequence). The CDR3 DNA reads as TGTGCCAGCAGCTTATCAGGGGGCCCCAACTATGGCTACACCTTC. Amino acids: CASSLSGGPNYGYTF.

The rearrangement links TRBV5-6 to TRBJ2-1; 12 bases are shared with TRBD2. The CDR3 totals 16 residues. V shed 1 base, J shed 4 bases, and the junction held 3 bases outside the gene matches. The germline gives CDR1 SGHDT, CDR2 YYEEEE. This CDR3 reads CASSLRTSGGYNEQFF. The CDR3 DNA sequence: TGTGCCAGCAGCTTGAGAACTAGCGGGGGGTACAATGAGCAGTTCTTC.

The rearrangement joins TRBV6-5 to TRBJ1-5; D is unclear. The length of the CDR3 is 15 residues. Between the trimmed V and J ends, which lost 5 bases and 0 bases, there was a span of 11 bases. Germline values: CDR1 MNHEY, CDR2 SVGAGI. CDR3 DNA sequence: TGTGCCAGCAGTACGGGGTCAACTAGCAATCAGCCCCAGCATTTT. Translation gives CASSTGSTSNQPQHF.

The rearrangement uses TRBV7-3 and TRBJ2-7; 9 bases are a match to TRBD1. This CDR3 has 15 residues. Germline V lookup: CDR1 SGHTA, CDR2 FQGTGA. With 3 bases clipped from V and 2 bases from J, the junction kept 5 bases outside the gene matches. CDR3 DNA sequence: TGTGCCAGCAGCTTTACCGGGACAGGGCCCTACGAGCAGTACTTC. Its protein is CASSFTGTGPYEQYF.

This chain links TRBV5-1 with TRBJ2-1; 10 positions agree with TRBD1. Germline-derived CDR1 and CDR2 are SGHRS and YFSETQ. V shed 0 bases and J 6 bases; nucleotides not matched to a gene: 6. The CDR3 sequence is 16 residues long. The CDR3 DNA follows: TGCGCCAGCAGCTTGGGGCCGGACAGGGGGGCCAATGAGCAGTTCTTC. It codes for CASSLGPDRGANEQFF.

The V and J genes are TRBV11-3 and TRBJ2-7, with TRBD1 identical over 10 bases. Germline V gene sequence: CDR1 SGHNT, CDR2 YENEEA. The CDR3 is 15 amino acids. V was clipped by 5 bases and J by 3 bases; unmatched bases: 7. The CDR3 here is CASSISTGGVYEQYF. The CDR3 DNA sequence: TGTGCCAGCAGCATCTCGACAGGGGGCGTCTACGAGCAGTACTTC.

This clone appeared a few times. The chain combines TRBV4-1 with TRBJ1-4; 7 positions agree with TRBD1. The ends lost 6 bases at V and 2 bases at J; junction bases unmatched: 3. The CDR3 length is 14 residues. From germline, CDR1 is MGHRA and CDR2 YSYEKL. CDR3 bases: TGCGCCAGCAGGACACAGGGGACTAATGAAAAACTGTTTTTT. It specifies CASRTQGTNEKLFF.

The chain couples TRBV7-9 to TRBJ2-1; 9 bases line up with TRBD1. The V and J ends lost 7 bases and 8 bases, in that order; junction bases with no gene match: 18. Germline V gives CDR1 SEHNR, CDR2 FQNEAQ (reference sequence). CDR3 size: 17 residues. As DNA, the CDR3 is TGTGCCAGCAATACCGACTACGGGACAGGGAGGGTGGATGAGCAGTTCTTC. Protein: CASNTDYGTGRVDEQFF.

The CDR3 reads CASSWRQQGMNTEAFF. The CDR3 DNA follows: TGCGCCAGCAGCTGGAGACAGCAGGGTATGAACACTGAAGCTTTCTTT. This chain uses TRBV5-1 with TRBJ1-1; a weak D match, TRBD1 (5 bases). The V end lost 3 bases, the J end lost 0 bases, and 15 bases lay between the germline ends. The CDR3 loop spans 16 amino acids. CDR1 and CDR2 (germline): SGHRS, YFSETQ.

This chain connects TRBV5-1 to TRBJ2-6; D may be TRBD1 (6 bases). Germline V gene lookup returns CDR1 SGHRS and CDR2 YFSETQ. V gave up 4 bases and J gave up 3 bases, with 17 bases separating them. The CDR3 contains 17 residues. The CDR3 loop is CASSLRHLRGGANVLTF. As DNA, the CDR3 is TGCGCCAGCAGCCTGAGACACCTCAGGGGTGGGGCCAACGTCCTGACTTTC.

With respect to this clone: Sequence at one end of the junction differs from germline and may be a read error. This same CDR3 is encoded by further DNA sequences in the sample. This chain uses TRBV2 with TRBJ2-2; 11 bases match TRBD2. Germline V lookup: CDR1 SNHLY, CDR2 FYNNEI. This CDR3 region has 15 residues. The CDR3 loop reads CASSSRLAGPGELFF. The CDR3 DNA is TGTGCCAGCAGCAGCCGACTAGCGGGGCCCGGGGAACTGTTTTTT.

This sequence joins TRBV7-2 and TRBJ1-6; D is ambiguous. The CDR3 sequence is 16 residues long. Germline-derived CDR1 and CDR2 are SGHTA and FQGNSA. V shed 6 bases and J shed 2 bases, with 14 bases lying between them. This CDR3 reads CASSPGRVAYNSPLHF. The CDR3 DNA sequence: TGTGCCAGCAGTCCCGGGAGGGTGGCCTATAATTCACCCCTCCACTTT.

This clone has just one count. The chain is built from TRBV9 and TRBJ1-4; D is undetermined. With 3 bases removed from V and 8 bases from J, the gap between germline ends came to 14 bases. The CDR3 loop spans 14 amino acids. The germline V gene encodes CDR1 SGDLS and CDR2 YYNGEE. DNA for the CDR3: TGTGCCAGCAGCGCGTTCGTCGGAGACGAAAAACTGTTTTTT. This encodes CASSAFVGDEKLFF. The full variable domain, with the rest looked up from reference TRBV9 and TRBJ1-4, is DSGVTQTPKHLITATGQRVTLRCSPRSGDLSVYWYQQSLDQGLQFLIQYYNGEERAKGNILERFSAQQFPDLHSELNLSSLELGDSALYFCASSAFVGDEKLFFGSGTQLSVL.

The chain uses TRBV9 and TRBJ2-1; tentatively, D is TRBD2 (6 bases). Deletions cut 0 bases from V and 4 bases from J, with 11 bases between. Germline CDR1 is SGDLS and CDR2 is YYNGEE. CDR3 length equals 15 residues. This CDR3 reads CASSVGMGGYNEQFF. DNA for the CDR3: TGTGCCAGCAGCGTAGGGATGGGGGGTTACAATGAGCAGTTCTTC.

The V call is TRBV7-9, the J call TRBJ1-2; 7 bases agree with TRBD1. With V trimmed by 11 bases and J by 9 bases, 9 bases remained unmatched. The germline gives CDR1 SEHNR, CDR2 FQNEAQ (reference sequence). The CDR3 is 11 amino acids. Written as DNA, the CDR3 is TGTGCCGCCGACAGGGCCTCTAGCTACACCTTC. This gives the protein CAADRASSYTF.

The V call is TRBV11-2, the J call TRBJ2-7; possibly TRBD2 for D (6 bases). Between the trimmed V and J ends, which lost 1 base and 1 base, there was a span of 14 bases. The CDR3 length is 16 residues. In germline, CDR1 is SGHAT, CDR2 FQNNGV. The CDR3 nucleotides are TGTGCCAGCAGCTTAGTAGGGATGGGAGGTTCCTACGAGCAGTACTTC. Translating it yields CASSLVGMGGSYEQYF.

V and J are TRBV19 and TRBJ2-3, with 10 nucleotides matching TRBD1. V shed 5 bases, J shed 0 bases, and the junction held 2 bases outside the gene matches. Germline V gene data show CDR1 as LNHDA and CDR2 as SQIVND (reference sequence). This CDR3 region has 15 residues. DNA of the CDR3: TGTGCCAGTAGTGACAGGGGGCGAAGCACAGATACGCAGTATTTT. Its protein is CASSDRGRSTDTQYF.

The V call is TRBV5-1, the J call TRBJ1-4; TRBD1 might be the D (5 bases). The ends were cut back, 1 base at V and 7 bases at J, with 20 bases in the middle. The CDR3 sequence is 17 residues long. CDR1 is SGHRS and CDR2 is YFSETQ in the germline V gene. The CDR3 sequence: CASSLWGSLGGGEKLFF. In DNA, the CDR3 is TGCGCCAGCAGCTTGTGGGGCAGCTTGGGTGGTGGTGAAAAACTGTTTTTT.